Below, 20 T cell receptor beta chains from the same sample are listed, as sequenced in a study of neoadjuvant anti-PD-1 for oral cavity cancer. Noted time point: after neoadjuvant nivolumab, at surgical resection. TCRdb keeps only in-frame clones here, not all; method: immunoSEQ multiplex PCR. This table has 55,000 to 75,000 clones, less than 90% appearing once. This material consisted of PBMCs, taken after nivolumab (anti-PD-1) treatment. These TCRs come from a person between 35 and 79 years old with oral cavity squamous cell carcinoma.

This clone was picked up a small number of times. DNA for the CDR3: TGCGCCAGCAGTCCGGGACAGTGGATGCCCGGGGAGCTGTTTTTT. This gives the protein CASSPGQWMPGELFF. The chain has TRBV10-2 and TRBJ2-2; 7 bases line up with TRBD1. J lost 6 bases, V lost 5 bases, and 9 bases had no gene match. CDR3 length: 15 amino acids. Per germline, CDR1 WSHSY and CDR2 SAAADI.

This chain joins TRBV30 and TRBJ2-3, with a tentative D call TRBD1 (5 bases). The V end lost 4 bases, the J end lost 2 bases, and 10 bases lay between the germline ends. The CDR3 length is 13 residues. Germline CDR1 reads GTSNPN; CDR2 reads SVGIG (reference sequence). CDR3 sequence: CAWIPGYTDTQYF. CDR3 DNA: TGTGCCTGGATCCCAGGGTACACAGATACGCAGTATTTT.

The V gene is TRBV2, the J gene TRBJ1-4; TRBD1 aligns across 7 bases. J gave up 8 bases and V 7 bases, and 10 bases lay outside the gene matches. This CDR3 is built from 14 residues. Germline-derived CDR1 and CDR2 are SNHLY and FYNNEI. The CDR3 here is CASILGGAGEKLFF. CDR3 DNA sequence: TGTGCCAGCATTTTAGGGGGCGCTGGGGAAAAACTGTTTTTT.

This clone occurred once. The chain combines TRBV5-1 with TRBJ2-2; D might be TRBD1 or TRBD2, each matching 6 bases. The CDR3 runs to 16 residues. V was pared by 0 bases and J by 2 bases, with 11 bases between. The germline gives CDR1 SGHRS, CDR2 YFSETQ. Here the CDR3 reads CASSLAPGANTGELFF. The CDR3 DNA sequence: TGCGCCAGCAGCTTGGCCCCGGGGGCCAACACCGGGGAGCTGTTTTTT.

V usage is TRBV25-1 and J usage is TRBJ2-2; 7 bases map to TRBD2. The germline gives CDR1 MGHDK, CDR2 SYGVNS. The CDR3 is 15 amino acids. J gave up 6 bases and V 0 bases, and 4 bases lay outside the gene matches. The CDR3 DNA reads TGTGCCAGCAGTGAATATATGAGCGGGGCCGGGGAGCTGTTTTTT. Residues: CASSEYMSGAGELFF.

The chain employs TRBV5-1 and TRBJ2-2, with 8 bases lining up with TRBD2. The CDR3 contains 17 residues. The junction had 4 bases not matched to a gene; V was cut back by 0 bases and J by 0 bases. Germline V CDR1 and CDR2: SGHRS, YFSETQ. The CDR3 bases are TGCGCCAGCAGCTTGGAACCGGGAGGGCCGAACACCGGGGAGCTGTTTTTT. Translating gives CASSLEPGGPNTGELFF.

This clone was observed a handful of times. The CDR3 DNA is TGTGCCAGCAGCTTGGTTCCTGGAGGGCAGGTCGGGGCGAGCGAGCAGTACTTC. Encoded protein: CASSLVPGGQVGASEQYF. The chain combines TRBV5-4 with TRBJ2-7; possibly TRBD2 for D (6 bases). The germline V gene has CDR1 SGHNT and CDR2 YYREEE (reference sequence). The CDR3 covers 18 residues. Trimming cost V 0 bases and J 6 bases, with 25 bases left between them. The full variable domain, in which reference TRBV5-4 and TRBJ2-7 provide the parts outside the CDR3, is ETGVTQSPTHLIKTRGQQVTLRCSSQSGHNTVSWYQQALGQGPQFIFQYYREEENGRGNFPPRFSGLQFPNYSSELNVNALELDDSALYLCASSLVPGGQVGASEQYFGPGTRLTVT.

This clone has a handful of counts. Additional DNA sequences in this sample encode the identical CDR3. V and J are TRBV6-5 and TRBJ1-5, with 10 bases aligning to TRBD1. The CDR3 is 15 amino acids. Trimming cost V 6 bases and J 4 bases; bases outside gene matches: 6. Germline-derived CDR1 and CDR2 are MNHEY and SVGAGI. The CDR3 DNA reads TGTGCCAGCAGCTCCCGGACAGGGGGTAATCAGCCCCAGCATTTT. Its translation is CASSSRTGGNQPQHF.

J is TRBJ1-1 and V is TRBV6-5, with 7 positions matching TRBD1. Per the germline V gene, CDR1 is MNHEY and CDR2 is SVGAGI. With V trimmed by 2 bases and J by 10 bases, 4 bases remained unmatched. The CDR3 extends over 12 amino acids. CDR3 sequence reads: CASSYTTGVAFF. In DNA, the CDR3 is TGTGCCAGCAGTTACACAACAGGGGTAGCTTTCTTT.

This clone was seen a few times. The CDR3 DNA sequence: TGTGCCAGCAGTTTATCTACCGGGAGAAAAACCGGGGAGCTGTTTTTT. This gives the protein CASSLSTGRKTGELFF. This sequence joins TRBV27 and TRBJ2-2; D possibly corresponds to TRBD2 (6 bases). Per the germline V gene, CDR1 is MNHEY and CDR2 is SMNVEV (reference sequence). CDR3 size: 16 residues. V was shortened by 0 bases and J by 5 bases, with 13 bases between the two germline ends.

The rearrangement links TRBV4-1 to TRBJ2-1, with D tentatively TRBD2 (5 bases). CDR3 length equals 17 residues. Germline assignment: CDR1 MGHRA and CDR2 YSYEKL. With 4 bases removed from V and 0 bases from J, the gap between germline ends came to 16 bases. The CDR3 reads CASSPGVRSVSYNEQFF. The DNA for the CDR3 is TGCGCCAGCAGCCCCGGGGTGCGGAGCGTCTCCTACAATGAGCAGTTCTTC.

The chain combines TRBV10-3 with TRBJ2-7; D may be TRBD1 (6 bases). The V end was cut by 4 bases, the J end by 3 bases, with 16 bases between. The germline V gene has CDR1 ENHRY and CDR2 SYGVKD. This CDR3 has 15 amino acids. CDR3 residues: CAISGGHPELYEQYF. In DNA form, the CDR3 reads TGTGCCATCAGTGGGGGGCACCCAGAACTCTACGAGCAGTACTTC.

The chain links TRBV4-1 to TRBJ2-7; 7 bases align to TRBD1. Germline V gene data show CDR1 as MGHRA and CDR2 as YSYEKL. With 1 base clipped from V and 7 bases from J, the junction kept 7 bases outside the gene matches. The CDR3 has 14 residues. This CDR3 is CASSQAGQTPEQYF. The CDR3 nucleotides read TGCGCCAGCAGCCAAGCGGGACAGACTCCGGAGCAGTACTTC.

With regard to this clone: The junction departs from the called germline gene at one end, perhaps through a read error. The V call is TRBV7-8, the J call TRBJ1-2; the D is unclear. The CDR3 length is 15 residues. Germline CDR1 is SGHVS and CDR2 is FQNEAQ. CDR3 loop: CASSSLKGPNHGYTF. Here the CDR3 DNA reads TGTGCCAGCAGCTCCCTGAAGGGCCCTAACCATGGCTACACCTTC.

This rearrangement joins TRBV7-2 to TRBJ1-2, with TRBD1 as a possible D gene (5 bases). CDR1 is SGHTA and CDR2 is FQGNSA in the germline V gene. The V end was cut by 4 bases, the J end by 3 bases, with 15 bases between. The CDR3 covers 15 residues. DNA for the CDR3: TGTGCCAGCAGCTCATGGGACCAAAGCTACTATGGCTACACCTTC. Its protein product is CASSSWDQSYYGYTF.

This clone was observed a handful of times. The chain employs TRBV19 and TRBJ1-3; D remains ambiguous. Trimming stripped 7 bases from V and 3 bases from J, with 19 bases between. Per germline, CDR1 LNHDA and CDR2 SQIVND (reference sequence). The CDR3 is 16 residues long. The CDR3 loop is CASKNPWRLGGNTIYF. For the CDR3, the DNA is TGTGCCAGTAAGAACCCCTGGAGGCTGGGTGGAAACACCATATATTTT. Using reference TRBV19 and TRBJ1-3 for the parts outside the CDR3, the full variable domain is DGGITQSPKYLFRKEGQNVTLSCEQNLNHDAMYWYRQDPGQGLRLIYYSQIVNDFQKGDIAEGYSVSREKKESFPLTVTSAQKNPTAFYLCASKNPWRLGGNTIYFGEGSWLTVV.

The CDR3 sequence: CASRPELAGVQETQYF. The CDR3 nucleotides read TGTGCCAGCAGACCCGAGCTAGCGGGGGTCCAAGAGACCCAGTACTTC. This rearrangement joins TRBV7-9 to TRBJ2-5; TRBD2 matches 10 bases. This CDR3 has 16 residues. From germline, CDR1 is SEHNR and CDR2 FQNEAQ (reference sequence). V was clipped by 6 bases and J by 1 base; unmatched bases: 8.

The chain carries TRBV19 and TRBJ1-2, with 7 bases matching TRBD1. This CDR3 is built from 11 residues. V was pared by 10 bases and J by 7 bases, with 6 bases of the junction left unmatched. Germline CDR1 and CDR2: LNHDA and SQIVND (reference sequence). This CDR3 reads CATEQGGGYTF. The CDR3, as DNA: TGTGCCACCGAGCAGGGGGGTGGCTACACCTTC.

The rearrangement uses TRBV7-8 and TRBJ2-1; D is unclear. The CDR3 totals 15 residues. V lost 7 bases, J lost 7 bases, and 20 bases lay in between. Germline-derived CDR1 and CDR2 are SGHVS and FQNEAQ. DNA for the CDR3: TGTGCCAGCACGCACACTCGGGTATCCAAAAATGAGCAGTTCTTC. Translation gives CASTHTRVSKNEQFF.

This chain joins TRBV9 and TRBJ2-5; tentatively, D is TRBD2 (5 bases). The CDR3 runs to 16 residues. V lost 0 bases and J lost 5, with 17 bases in between. CDR1 and CDR2 (germline): SGDLS, YYNGEE. This CDR3 reads CASSVAGIRGRETQYF. CDR3 DNA sequence: TGTGCCAGCAGCGTAGCGGGCATACGGGGTCGGGAGACCCAGTACTTC.